The source of this T cell receptor beta chain is a study of blood T cell repertoires in COVID-19. Measured with immunoSEQ multiplex PCR; TCRdb has only the in-frame clones, and not every one. The sample consists of fewer than 200,000 clones, 70% to 90% of them appearing once. CDR1 and CDR2 from the germline V gene are MNHEY and SMNVEV (reference sequence). V dropped 3 bases and J dropped 5 bases, with 10 bases sitting between them. This CDR3 contains 14 residues. The chain couples TRBV27 to TRBJ1-4, with D maybe TRBD1 (6 bases). The source is a man in his forties with active or convalescent COVID-19. Material: peripheral blood. The CDR3 reads CASSFSGANEKLFF. For the CDR3, the DNA is TGTGCCAGCAGTTTTTCAGGGGCGAATGAAAAACTGTTTTTT. Combining the CDR3 with reference TRBV27 and TRBJ1-4 gives the whole variable domain EAQVTQNPRYLITVTGKKLTVTCSQNMNHEYMSWYRQDPGLGLRQIYYSMNVEVTDKGDVPEGYKVSRKEKRNFPLILESPSPNQTSLYFCASSFSGANEKLFFGSGTQLSVL.